The next 18 T cell receptor beta chains were all read from a single sample in a study of siplizumab effects on memory and regulatory T cells. Profiled with immunoSEQ multiplex PCR; TCRdb holds only in-frame clones, not every one. The data hold approximately 100,000 clones, with around 90% observed a single time. The material sequenced was Tregs sorted from blood. Receptor source: a human donor in good health.

The J gene is TRBJ2-5, the V gene TRBV18, with D maybe TRBD2 (6 bases). Trimming cost V 6 bases and J 5 bases, with 13 bases left between them. Germline V gene data show CDR1 as KGHSH and CDR2 as LQKENI. This CDR3 comprises 13 residues. For the CDR3, the DNA is TGTGCCAGCTCCCGAAGGGACTCGGAGACCCAGTACTTC. The encoded protein is CASSRRDSETQYF.

The V call is TRBV7-2, the J call TRBJ1-5; unclear D gene. This CDR3 has 15 residues. Per the germline V gene, CDR1 is SGHTA and CDR2 is FQGNSA. V lost 1 base, J lost 6 bases, and 13 bases lay in between. CDR3 in DNA: TGTGCCAGCAGCTTAGGGAGAGGGTCGGGTCAGCCCCAGCATTTT. The encoded protein is CASSLGRGSGQPQHF.

V gene TRBV7-8 combines with J gene TRBJ2-2; D perhaps matches TRBD1 (5 bases). This CDR3 contains 18 residues. CDR1 and CDR2 from the germline V gene are SGHVS and FQNEAQ. Trimming took off 0 bases at V and 3 bases at J, with 17 bases between the two ends. Written as DNA, the CDR3 is TGTGCCAGCAGCTTAGCGCTCGGGTGGCCCAGGGACACCGGGGAGCTGTTTTTT. Its translation: CASSLALGWPRDTGELFF.

The V and J genes are TRBV2 and TRBJ2-7, with TRBD1 matching over 9 bases. CDR1 is SNHLY, CDR2 FYNNEI, per germline. Trimming at V came to 6 bases and at J to 7 bases, leaving 10 bases not matched to a gene. CDR3 size: 14 residues. The DNA of the CDR3 is TGTGCCAGCAGACCGGGACAGGGAGTTGGAGAGCAGTACTTC. It yields the protein CASRPGQGVGEQYF.

This clone has only a few counts. The gene calls are TRBV7-2 and TRBJ2-7, with D perhaps given as TRBD1 or TRBD2 (5 bases each). Germline CDR1 and CDR2: SGHTA and FQGNSA. The CDR3 covers 13 residues. The V end lost 5 bases, the J end lost 6 bases, and 14 bases lay between the germline ends. DNA of the CDR3: TGTGCCAGCAGCCAACCGGGGCTGTCCGAGCAGTACTTC. Its translation: CASSQPGLSEQYF. Based on the CDR3 plus reference TRBV7-2 and TRBJ2-7, the full variable domain is GAGVSQSPSNKVTEKGKDVELRCDPISGHTALYWYRQSLGQGLEFLIYFQGNSAPDKSGLPSDRFSAERTGGSVSTLTIQRTQQEDSAVYLCASSQPGLSEQYFGPGTRLTVT.

Remarks on this clone: The junction does not match germline at one end; this may be a read error. The chain recombines TRBV19 with TRBJ2-7; the D is unclear. The CDR3 covers 12 residues. Per the germline V gene, CDR1 is LNHDA and CDR2 is SQIVND (reference sequence). CDR3 sequence reads: CASSIDMGRHHF. CDR3 coding DNA: TGTGCCAGTAGTATAGATATGGGCAGACACCACTTC.

The rearrangement joins TRBV5-1 to TRBJ2-7, with a tentative D call TRBD1 (6 bases). V dropped 0 bases and J dropped 5 bases, with 15 bases sitting between them. CDR1 is SGHRS, CDR2 YFSETQ, per germline. The CDR3 consists of 15 residues. CDR3 loop: CASSLESGVRNEQYF. The CDR3 bases are TGCGCCAGCAGCTTGGAATCAGGGGTGAGGAACGAGCAGTACTTC.

J is TRBJ2-6 and V is TRBV28, with D perhaps TRBD1 (5 bases). The CDR3 is made up of 15 amino acids. V was pared by 8 bases and J by 2 bases, with 13 bases between. Germline V CDR1 and CDR2: MDHEN, SYDVKM. The CDR3, as DNA: TGTGCCAGCCGATCAAGGGGCGCTGGGGCCAACGTCCTGACTTTC. It encodes CASRSRGAGANVLTF.

The V and J genes are TRBV5-1 and TRBJ2-1, with no clear D. The V and J ends lost 0 bases and 6 bases respectively, with 7 bases between them. Per the germline V gene, CDR1 is SGHRS and CDR2 is YFSETQ. This CDR3 has 13 amino acids. DNA of the CDR3: TGCGCCAGCAGCTTGGGGCCAACCAATGAGCAGTTCTTC. Residues: CASSLGPTNEQFF.

This clone was detected a few times. The chain employs TRBV2 and TRBJ1-1; D call uncertain. The V gene lost 2 bases and the J gene lost 4 bases, with 11 bases spanning the gap. This CDR3 contains 14 residues. In germline, CDR1 is SNHLY, CDR2 FYNNEI. As DNA, the CDR3 is TGTGCCAGCAGTGAACGGGGAGGTGGCACTGAAGCTTTCTTT. Its protein product is CASSERGGGTEAFF. Together with reference TRBV2 and TRBJ1-1, the CDR3 gives the full variable domain: EPEVTQTPSHQVTQMGQEVILRCVPISNHLYFYWYRQILGQKVEFLVSFYNNEISEKSEIFDDQFSVERPDGSNFTLKIRSTKLEDSAMYFCASSERGGGTEAFFGQGTRLTVV.

The CDR3 bases are TGTGCCAGCAGTGCCGTGCGGGGGCCGGGAAACACCATATATTTT. Residues: CASSAVRGPGNTIYF. The chain carries TRBV7-9 and TRBJ1-3; D perhaps matches TRBD1 (6 bases). Germline V gene data show CDR1 as SEHNR and CDR2 as FQNEAQ (reference sequence). This CDR3 spans 15 amino acids. V was trimmed by 6 bases and J by 4 bases, leaving 16 bases between them. Together with reference TRBV7-9 and TRBJ1-3, the CDR3 gives the full variable domain: DTGVSQNPRHKITKRGQNVTFRCDPISEHNRLYWYRQTLGQGPEFLTYFQNEAQLEKSRLLSDRFSAERPKGSFSTLEIQRTEQGDSAMYLCASSAVRGPGNTIYFGEGSWLTVV.

Concerning this clone: Other DNA sequences within the sample encode an identical CDR3. This chain uses TRBV19 with TRBJ1-2; D is unclear. V shed 6 bases and J shed 3 bases, with 14 bases lying between them. Germline V lookup: CDR1 LNHDA, CDR2 SQIVND (reference sequence). This CDR3 spans 14 amino acids. CDR3 amino acids: CASREGPSHYGYTF. The CDR3 nucleotides are TGTGCCAGTAGGGAGGGCCCCAGCCACTATGGCTACACCTTC.

This clone was seen only a few times. This rearrangement joins TRBV2 to TRBJ1-4; 8 positions match TRBD1. This CDR3 spans 16 amino acids. With 6 bases clipped from V and 5 bases from J, the junction kept 11 bases outside the gene matches. Germline CDR1 is SNHLY and CDR2 is FYNNEI. DNA of the CDR3: TGTGCCAGCAGCCTCGACAGGGGAGCCTGGAATGAAAAACTGTTTTTT. This gives the protein CASSLDRGAWNEKLFF.

This clone was picked up a small number of times. This CDR3 reads CASSGPGTGYEQYF. CDR3 nucleotide sequence: TGTGCCAGCAGCGGACCCGGGACAGGGTACGAGCAGTACTTC. J is TRBJ2-7 and V is TRBV9, with 9 bases matching TRBD1. The CDR3 runs 14 residues. The V gene end was trimmed by 3 bases and the J gene end by 4 bases; junction bases not matched to a gene: 5. CDR1 and CDR2 (germline): SGDLS, YYNGEE.

J is TRBJ2-3 and V is TRBV5-1, with D perhaps TRBD1 (6 bases). The V and J ends lost 0 bases and 1 base respectively, with 6 bases between them. Germline loops: CDR1 SGHRS, CDR2 YFSETQ. The CDR3 has 14 residues. The CDR3 DNA follows: TGCGCCAGCAGCTTGGCAGGGGGCACAGATACGCAGTATTTT. As protein: CASSLAGGTDTQYF.

The chain couples TRBV18 to TRBJ2-7; maybe TRBD1 (6 bases). V was pared by 2 bases and J by 4 bases, with 12 bases between. CDR3 length equals 14 residues. The germline V gene has CDR1 KGHSH and CDR2 LQKENI. This CDR3 reads CASSPNTGIYEQYF. For the CDR3, the DNA is TGTGCCAGCTCACCAAATACAGGGATTTACGAGCAGTACTTC.

This sequence joins TRBV2 and TRBJ1-5, with TRBD1 matching over 9 bases. V trimming: 6 bases; J trimming: 6 bases; junction bases outside the gene matches: 6. This CDR3 spans 14 amino acids. CDR1 is SNHLY and CDR2 is FYNNEI in the germline V gene. CDR3 loop: CASSGTGRRQPQHF. CDR3 in DNA: TGTGCCAGCAGCGGGACAGGGAGGCGTCAGCCCCAGCATTTT.

Concerning this clone: This sample also contains other DNA sequences that code for the same CDR3. The chain couples TRBV6-6 to TRBJ2-5, with D possibly being TRBD1 (5 bases). Germline lookup yields CDR1 MNHNY and CDR2 SVGAGI (reference sequence). The CDR3 has 12 residues. Trimming removed 2 bases from V and 4 bases from J, with 5 bases in between. The CDR3 bases are TGTGCCAGCAGTTACCAGGGAGAGACCCAGTACTTC. This gives the protein CASSYQGETQYF.